This T cell receptor (beta chain) is drawn from a study of vaccination effects on CD4 cells after COVID-19 (dated 2022 in TCRdb). As for the study more broadly: To identify antigen-specific CD4+ T cell clonotypes by their expansion, the ViraFEST assay first stimulated PBMC with viral peptide pools and then applied TCR sequencing. Two doses of either the BNT162b2 or the mRNA-1273 mRNA SARS-CoV-2 vaccine were administered to participants. Some 2 million PBMC per well were cultured with about 9 ug/ml peptides in IMDM containing 5% human AB serum, around 10 IU/ml IL-2 and gentamicin. In both COVID-19 convalescent patients and infection-naive vaccine recipients, the study compared SARS-CoV-2 spike-specific CD4+ TCR repertoires from before mRNA vaccination with those from after it. Altogether, some ten COVID-19 convalescent patients and several SARS-CoV-2-naive healthy vaccine recipients made up the full study. Cultures from other donors in the study were sequenced using the Oncomine TCR Beta short-read assay on an Illumina iSeq 100. Study-level results and caveats: In healthy vaccine recipients, vaccine-induced clones were almost all SARS-CoV-2 mono-reactive, with only 1 of 255 cross-reactive with common cold coronaviruses. Limitations of the study were the small number of convalescent patients and the absence of early post-infection timepoints. Marked clonal contraction was observed in both infection-induced and vaccine-induced clones at late post-vaccination timepoints, consistent with waning T cell responses.

Libraries were constructed by the immunoSEQ multiplex PCR assay. DNA from the CD4+ T cells that had been cultured and isolated underwent TCR beta CDR3 sequencing. Regarding the original processing steps: Non-productive TCR sequences were removed and reads were trimmed to the CDR3 region, keeping CDR3s of at least 7 amino acids. Antigen-specific clonotypes were identified with the MANAFEST web app by comparing expansion in peptide wells against reference cultures. To count as positive, a clone had to show expansion at FDR<0.05 compared with the reference and with all other wells, an odds ratio above 5, and a frequency above 0.1% in two replicate wells. Cross-reactive clonotypes were defined as significantly expanded in SARS-CoV-2 spike wells and in at least one common cold coronavirus spike condition. Levenshtein distance calculated with the stringdist R package was used to assess CDR3 similarity, and unrooted trees were constructed with ape in R 3.6.1. In its TCRdb copy, this immuneACCESS table keeps in-frame sequences only and misses some clones. Where compared with another copy, unresolved V genes explain less than half of these, and the others have no known cause. The V and J calls and the clone size are those of that table, but D and trimming were determined from the DNA. In this sample the table shows approximately 37,000 clones, over 80% of which occur a single time. The ten largest clones add up to roughly 3% of the sample.

This clone appeared once. The specificity of this receptor is unknown. Within one base of it there is no much larger clone, and no base qualities were kept. The CDR3 numbers 13 residues from cysteine through phenylalanine. This entry keeps only the CDR3 DNA: 39 bases, framed from base 1. From a lookup of the germline V gene, CDR1 and CDR2 are LGHNA and YSLEER. V is clipped by 0 bases and J by 10 bases, and the sequence between their germline boundaries is 12 bases long. After 10 to 11 days of culture, CD4+ T cells were isolated with the EasySep CD4+ T cell isolation kit. The absence of prior SARS-CoV-2 infection in healthy vaccine recipients was confirmed by negative nucleocapsid antibodies before and after vaccination. On days 3 and 7, half of the culture medium was replaced with fresh IL-2-containing medium. Each peptide stimulation condition was cultured in triplicate wells unless otherwise noted. PBMC were separated from whole blood using Ficoll-Paque Plus gradient centrifugation and were then either cryopreserved at -140C or used fresh. The QIAamp micro DNA kit was used to extract genomic DNA from the cultured CD4+ T cells.

Source: CD4+ T cells from PBMCs cultured without peptide, taken before COVID-19 vaccination. The rearrangement combines TRBV4-3 with TRBJ2-5; tentative D gene TRBD2, with 6 bases matching. The TCR comes from a human donor who received a COVID-19 vaccine. This receptor carries the CDR3 CASSQERGLDQYF. DNA sequence: TGCGCCAGCAGCCAAGAACGGGGGTTAGACCAGTACTTC.